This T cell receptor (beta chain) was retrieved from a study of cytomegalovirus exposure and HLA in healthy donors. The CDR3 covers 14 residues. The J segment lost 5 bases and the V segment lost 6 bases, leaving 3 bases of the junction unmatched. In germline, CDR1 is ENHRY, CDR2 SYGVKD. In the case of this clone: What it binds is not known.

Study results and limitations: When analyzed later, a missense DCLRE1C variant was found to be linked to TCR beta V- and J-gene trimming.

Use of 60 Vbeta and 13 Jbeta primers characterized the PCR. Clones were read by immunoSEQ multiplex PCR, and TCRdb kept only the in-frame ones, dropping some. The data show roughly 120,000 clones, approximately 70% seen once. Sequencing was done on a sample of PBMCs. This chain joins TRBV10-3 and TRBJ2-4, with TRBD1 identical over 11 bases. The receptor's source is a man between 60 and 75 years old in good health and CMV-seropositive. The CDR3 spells CAIRSDRGQNIQYF. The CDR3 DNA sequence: TGTGCCATCAGGTCGGACAGGGGGCAAAACATTCAGTACTTC.